This T cell receptor beta chain derives from a study of T cell repertoires in ileal Crohn's disease. V dropped 2 bases and J dropped 6; count of bases not matched to a gene: 11. There are 16 residues in the CDR3. CDR1 GTSNPN and CDR2 SVGIG come from the germline V gene (reference sequence). Repertoires were generated with immunoSEQ multiplex PCR, while TCRdb's copy carries only in-frame clones and drops some. The sample lists more than 9,000 clones; around 76% were seen once. The chain links TRBV30 to TRBJ2-2; 8 bases line up with TRBD2. The sample taken for sequencing was ileal tissue. The receptor comes from an adult with Crohn's disease. In nucleotides, the CDR3 is TGTGCCTGGAGTCCACTCCAGCGGGGGAAGGCCGGGGAGCTGTTTTTT. It codes for CAWSPLQRGKAGELFF.